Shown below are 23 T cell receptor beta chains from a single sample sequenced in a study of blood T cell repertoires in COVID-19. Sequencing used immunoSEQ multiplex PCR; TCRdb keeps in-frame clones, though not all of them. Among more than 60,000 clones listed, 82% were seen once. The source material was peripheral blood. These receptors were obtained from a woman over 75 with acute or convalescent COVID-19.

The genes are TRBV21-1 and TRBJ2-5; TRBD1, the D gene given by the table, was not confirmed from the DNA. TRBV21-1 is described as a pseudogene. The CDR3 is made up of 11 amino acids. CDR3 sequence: CLGQGQETQYF. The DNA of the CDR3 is TGTCTCGGACAGGGACAAGAGACCCAGTACTTC.

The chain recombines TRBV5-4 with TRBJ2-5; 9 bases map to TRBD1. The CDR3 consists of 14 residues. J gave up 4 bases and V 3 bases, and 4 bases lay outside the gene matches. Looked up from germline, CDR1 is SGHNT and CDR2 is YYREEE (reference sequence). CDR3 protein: CASSWTGVPETQYF. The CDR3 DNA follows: TGTGCCAGCAGCTGGACAGGGGTTCCAGAGACCCAGTACTTC. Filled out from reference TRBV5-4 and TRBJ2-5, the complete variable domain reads ETGVTQSPTHLIKTRGQQVTLRCSSQSGHNTVSWYQQALGQGPQFIFQYYREEENGRGNFPPRFSGLQFPNYSSELNVNALELDDSALYLCASSWTGVPETQYFGPGTRLLVL.

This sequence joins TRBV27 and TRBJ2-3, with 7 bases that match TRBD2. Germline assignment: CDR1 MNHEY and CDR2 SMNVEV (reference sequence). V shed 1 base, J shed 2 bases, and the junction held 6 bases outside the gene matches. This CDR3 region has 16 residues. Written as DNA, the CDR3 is TGTGCCAGCAGTTTATTTCCGGGACTAAACACAGATACGCAGTATTTT. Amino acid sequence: CASSLFPGLNTDTQYF.

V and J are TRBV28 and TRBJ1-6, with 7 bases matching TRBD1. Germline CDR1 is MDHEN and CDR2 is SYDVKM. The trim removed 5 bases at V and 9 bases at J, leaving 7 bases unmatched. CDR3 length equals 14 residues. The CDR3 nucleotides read TGTGCCAGCAGTCCGGGACAGTGGGGTTCACCCCTCCACTTT. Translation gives CASSPGQWGSPLHF.

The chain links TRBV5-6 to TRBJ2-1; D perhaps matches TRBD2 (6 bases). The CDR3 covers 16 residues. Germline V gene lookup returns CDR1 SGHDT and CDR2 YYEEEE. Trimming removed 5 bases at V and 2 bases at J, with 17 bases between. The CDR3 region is CASRGIGSVTYNEQFF. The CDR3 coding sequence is TGTGCCAGCAGGGGTATCGGGAGTGTCACCTACAATGAGCAGTTCTTC.

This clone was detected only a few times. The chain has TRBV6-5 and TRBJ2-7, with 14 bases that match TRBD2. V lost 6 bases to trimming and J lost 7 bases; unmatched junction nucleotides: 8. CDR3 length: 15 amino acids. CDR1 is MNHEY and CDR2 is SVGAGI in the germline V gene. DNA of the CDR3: TGTGCCAGCAGCCCGGGACTAGCGGGAGTGAGAGAGCAGTACTTC. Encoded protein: CASSPGLAGVREQYF.

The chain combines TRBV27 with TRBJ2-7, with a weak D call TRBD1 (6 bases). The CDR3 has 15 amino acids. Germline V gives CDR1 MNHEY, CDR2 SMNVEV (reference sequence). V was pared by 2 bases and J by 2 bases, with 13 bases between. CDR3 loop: CASSLSQGQAYEQYF. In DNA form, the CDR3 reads TGTGCCAGCAGTTTAAGCCAGGGACAAGCCTACGAGCAGTACTTC.

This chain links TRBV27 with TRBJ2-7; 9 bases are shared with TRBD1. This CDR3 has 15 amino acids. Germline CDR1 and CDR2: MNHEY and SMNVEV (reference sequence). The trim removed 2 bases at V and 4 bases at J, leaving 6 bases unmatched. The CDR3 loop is CASSLKRTGEYEQYF. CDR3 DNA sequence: TGTGCCAGCAGTTTAAAGAGGACAGGGGAATACGAGCAGTACTTC.

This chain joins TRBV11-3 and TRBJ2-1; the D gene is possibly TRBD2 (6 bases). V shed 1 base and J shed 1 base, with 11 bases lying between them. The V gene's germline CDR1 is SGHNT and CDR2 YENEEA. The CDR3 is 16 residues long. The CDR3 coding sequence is TGTGCCAGCAGCTTAGGCGGGATTCGGTCCTACAATGAGCAGTTCTTC. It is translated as CASSLGGIRSYNEQFF.

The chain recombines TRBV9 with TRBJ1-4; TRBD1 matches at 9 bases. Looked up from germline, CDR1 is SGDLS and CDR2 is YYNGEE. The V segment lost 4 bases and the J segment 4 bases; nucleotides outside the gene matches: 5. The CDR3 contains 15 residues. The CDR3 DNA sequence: TGTGCCAGCAGCCCGGGACAGGGCTTTAATGAAAAACTGTTTTTT. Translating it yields CASSPGQGFNEKLFF.

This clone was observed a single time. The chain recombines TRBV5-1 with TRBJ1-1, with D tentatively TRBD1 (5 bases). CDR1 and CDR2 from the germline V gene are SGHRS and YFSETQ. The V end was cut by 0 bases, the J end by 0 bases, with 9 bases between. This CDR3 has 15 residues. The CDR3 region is CASSLVPGMNTEAFF. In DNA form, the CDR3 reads TGCGCCAGCAGCTTGGTTCCAGGGATGAACACTGAAGCTTTCTTT.

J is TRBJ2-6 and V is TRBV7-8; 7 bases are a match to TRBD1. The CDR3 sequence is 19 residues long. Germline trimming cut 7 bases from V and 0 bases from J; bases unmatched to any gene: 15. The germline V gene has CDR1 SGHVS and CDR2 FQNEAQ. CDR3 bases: TGTGCCAGCACCCACCCGCTAGGACAGGTGTTCTCTGGGGCCAACGTCCTGACTTTC. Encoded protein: CASTHPLGQVFSGANVLTF.

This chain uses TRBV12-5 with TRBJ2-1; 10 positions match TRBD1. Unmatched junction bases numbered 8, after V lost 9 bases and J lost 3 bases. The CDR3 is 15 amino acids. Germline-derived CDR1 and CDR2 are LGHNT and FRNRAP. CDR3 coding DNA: TGTGCTAGCGCCTTTGGGGACAGGGGCTACAATGAGCAGTTCTTC. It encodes CASAFGDRGYNEQFF.

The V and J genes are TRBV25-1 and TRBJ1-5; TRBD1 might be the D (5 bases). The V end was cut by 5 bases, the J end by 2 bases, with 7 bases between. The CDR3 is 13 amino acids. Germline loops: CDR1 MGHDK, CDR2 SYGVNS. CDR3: CASSLTGNQPQHF. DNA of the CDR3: TGTGCCAGCAGTTTGACAGGCAATCAGCCCCAGCATTTT.

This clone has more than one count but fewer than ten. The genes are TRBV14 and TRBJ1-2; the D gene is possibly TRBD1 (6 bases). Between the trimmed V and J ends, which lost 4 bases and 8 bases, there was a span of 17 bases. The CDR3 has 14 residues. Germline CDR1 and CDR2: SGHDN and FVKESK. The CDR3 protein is CASSRATGSFGYTF. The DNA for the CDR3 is TGTGCCAGCAGCCGAGCGACAGGATCCTTCGGCTACACCTTC.

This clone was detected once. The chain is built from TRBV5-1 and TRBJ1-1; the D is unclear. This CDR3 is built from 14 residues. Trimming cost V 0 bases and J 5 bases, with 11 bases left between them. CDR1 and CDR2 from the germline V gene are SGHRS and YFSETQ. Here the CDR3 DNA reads TGCGCCAGCAGCTTGGCATCAGGTTCTACTGAAGCTTTCTTT. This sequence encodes CASSLASGSTEAFF.

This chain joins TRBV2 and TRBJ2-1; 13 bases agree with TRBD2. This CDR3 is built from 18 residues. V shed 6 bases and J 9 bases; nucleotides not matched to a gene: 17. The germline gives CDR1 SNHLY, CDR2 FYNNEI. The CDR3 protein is CASRWGRTELAGGAEQFF. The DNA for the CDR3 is TGTGCCAGCAGATGGGGGCGGACAGAACTAGCGGGAGGGGCTGAGCAGTTCTTC.

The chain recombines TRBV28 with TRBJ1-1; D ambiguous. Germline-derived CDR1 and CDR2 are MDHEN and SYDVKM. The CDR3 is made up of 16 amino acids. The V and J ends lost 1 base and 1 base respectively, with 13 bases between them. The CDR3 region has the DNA TGTGCCAGCAGTTTATACCCAGTTTCGGGGAACACTGAAGCTTTCTTT. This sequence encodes CASSLYPVSGNTEAFF.

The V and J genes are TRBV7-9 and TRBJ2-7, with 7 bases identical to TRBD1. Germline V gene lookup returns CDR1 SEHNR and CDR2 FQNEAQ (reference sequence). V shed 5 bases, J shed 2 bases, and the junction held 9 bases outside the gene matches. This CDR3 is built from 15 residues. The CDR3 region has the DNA TGTGCCAGCAGCCCCCTGGACAGGCGAGCCTACGAGCAGTACTTC. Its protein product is CASSPLDRRAYEQYF.

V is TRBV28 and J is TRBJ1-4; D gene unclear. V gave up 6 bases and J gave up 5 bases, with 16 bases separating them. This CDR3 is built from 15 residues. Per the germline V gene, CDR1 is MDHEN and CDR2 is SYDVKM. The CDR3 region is CASSPSLPENEKLFF. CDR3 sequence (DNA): TGTGCCAGCAGCCCAAGTCTCCCAGAAAATGAAAAACTGTTTTTT.

CDR3 DNA: TGTGCTAGTGCCATTTCCCCGGGACTAGACACTTTCTACGAGCAGTACTTC. It codes for CASAISPGLDTFYEQYF. The chain uses TRBV12-5 and TRBJ2-7, with 8 positions matching TRBD2. This CDR3 has 17 amino acids. Germline trimming cut 7 bases from V and 3 bases from J; bases unmatched to any gene: 17. CDR1 and CDR2 (germline): LGHNT, FRNRAP.

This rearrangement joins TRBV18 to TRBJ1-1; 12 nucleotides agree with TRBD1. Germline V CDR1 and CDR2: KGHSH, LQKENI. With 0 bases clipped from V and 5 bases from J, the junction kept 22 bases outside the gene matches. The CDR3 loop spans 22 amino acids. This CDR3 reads CASSPPSFLRDRGRPGVTEAFF. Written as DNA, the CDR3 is TGTGCCAGCTCACCACCGTCCTTTCTCCGGGACAGGGGGCGACCAGGGGTGACTGAAGCTTTCTTT.

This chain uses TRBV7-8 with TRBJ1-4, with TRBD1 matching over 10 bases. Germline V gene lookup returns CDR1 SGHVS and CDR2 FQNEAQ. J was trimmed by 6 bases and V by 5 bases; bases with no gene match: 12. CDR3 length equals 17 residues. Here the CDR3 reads CASSRRDRGLADEKLFF. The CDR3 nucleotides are TGTGCCAGCAGCCGCCGGGACAGGGGCCTCGCGGATGAAAAACTGTTTTTT.